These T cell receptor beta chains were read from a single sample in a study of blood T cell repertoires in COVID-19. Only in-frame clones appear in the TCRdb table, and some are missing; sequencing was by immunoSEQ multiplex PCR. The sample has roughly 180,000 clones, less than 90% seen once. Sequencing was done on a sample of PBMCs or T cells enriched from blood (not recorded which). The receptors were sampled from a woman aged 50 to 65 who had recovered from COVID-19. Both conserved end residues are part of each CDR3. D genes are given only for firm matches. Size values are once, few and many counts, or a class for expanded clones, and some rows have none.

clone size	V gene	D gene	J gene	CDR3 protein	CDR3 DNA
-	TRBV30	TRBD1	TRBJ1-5	CAWGQGQQPQHF	TGTGCCTGGGGACAGGGCCAGCAGCCCCAGCATTTT
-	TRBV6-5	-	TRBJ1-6	CASRTDTNSPLHF	TGTGCCAGCAGGACTGATACCAATTCACCCCTCCACTTT
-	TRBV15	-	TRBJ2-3	CATSRDQPRSTDTQYF	TGTGCCACCAGCAGAGATCAACCGAGGAGCACAGATACGCAGTATTTT
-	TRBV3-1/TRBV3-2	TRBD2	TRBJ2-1	CASSHLAGGNEQFF	TGTGCCAGCAGCCACTTAGCGGGAGGAAATGAGCAGTTCTTC
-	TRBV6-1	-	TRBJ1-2	CASSEWGGRAGYGYTF	TGTGCCAGCAGTGAATGGGGGGGACGAGCAGGCTATGGCTACACCTTC
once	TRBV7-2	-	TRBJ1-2	CASSSPNPTAGYTF	TGTGCCAGCAGCTCTCCAAATCCCACAGCCGGCTACACCTTC
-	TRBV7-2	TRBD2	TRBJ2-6	CASSPSGGSWANVLTF	TGTGCCAGCAGCCCCAGCGGGGGATCTTGGGCCAACGTCCTGACTTTC
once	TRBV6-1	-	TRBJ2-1	CASSESGRGEQFF	TGTGCCAGCAGTGAATCGGGGCGGGGCGAGCAGTTCTTC
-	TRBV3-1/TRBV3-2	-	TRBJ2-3	CASSQGLGMGTQYF	TGTGCCAGCAGCCAAGGACTAGGAATGGGTACGCAGTATTTT
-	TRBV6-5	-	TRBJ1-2	CASRTGGYGYTF	TGTGCCAGCAGAACCGGGGGCTATGGCTACACCTTC
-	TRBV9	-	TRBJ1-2	CASSVVAGHYGYTF	TGTGCCAGCAGCGTAGTGGCGGGTCACTATGGCTACACCTTC
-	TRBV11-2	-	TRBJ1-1	CASSLNSQVNTEAFF	TGTGCCAGCAGCTTGAACAGTCAAGTGAACACTGAAGCTTTCTTT
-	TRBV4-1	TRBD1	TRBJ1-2	CASSHRTGGKYGYTF	TGCGCCAGCAGCCACAGGACAGGGGGTAAATACGGCTACACCTTC
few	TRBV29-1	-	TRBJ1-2	CSVGQSNYGYTF	TGCAGCGTTGGACAGTCGAACTATGGCTACACCTTC
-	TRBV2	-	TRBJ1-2	CASSITSRVTF	TGTGCCAGCAGCATCACCTCCAGGGTTACCTTC
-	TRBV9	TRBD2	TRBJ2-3	CASSVGGLAGLTDTQYF	TGTGCCAGCAGCGTAGGGGGACTAGCGGGACTCACAGATACGCAGTATTTT
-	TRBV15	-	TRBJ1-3	CATRRELGSGNTIYF	TGTGCCACCAGAAGGGAGCTAGGCTCTGGAAACACCATATATTTT
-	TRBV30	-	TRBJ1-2	CAWSAGIANYGYTF	TGTGCCTGGAGTGCCGGGATAGCTAACTATGGCTACACCTTC
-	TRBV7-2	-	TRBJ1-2	CASSLGGTGGASGYTF	TGTGCCAGCAGCTTAGGAGGAACGGGTGGGGCGAGCGGCTACACCTTC
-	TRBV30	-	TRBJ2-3	CAWSRVLADTQYF	TGTGCCTGGAGCCGGGTTCTCGCAGATACGCAGTATTTT
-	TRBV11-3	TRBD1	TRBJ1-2	CASSADRGGSYGYTF	TGTGCCAGCAGCGCGGACAGGGGAGGTAGCTATGGCTACACCTTC
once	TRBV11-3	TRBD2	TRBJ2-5	CASSLTVSGGQETQYF	TGTGCCAGCAGCCTCACCGTAAGCGGGGGGCAAGAGACCCAGTACTTC
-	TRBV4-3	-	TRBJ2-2	CASSQRHPSDTGELFF	TGCGCCAGCAGCCAAAGACATCCTAGCGACACCGGGGAGCTGTTTTTT
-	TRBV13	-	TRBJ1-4	CASSLSVHGSELFF	TGTGCCAGCAGCTTATCGGTTCATGGGAGTGAACTGTTTTTT
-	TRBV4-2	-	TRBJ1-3	CASSQDSSGNTIYF	TGTGCCAGCAGCCAAGATAGCTCTGGAAACACCATATATTTT
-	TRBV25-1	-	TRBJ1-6	CASRTENYNSPLHF	TGTGCCAGCAGGACGGAGAACTATAATTCACCCCTCCACTTT
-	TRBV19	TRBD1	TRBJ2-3	CATWDRGHTDTQYF	TGTGCCACCTGGGACAGGGGTCACACAGATACGCAGTATTTT
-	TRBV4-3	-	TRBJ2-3	CASSQVLGGSADTQYF	TGCGCCAGCAGCCAAGTCCTAGGCGGGTCGGCAGATACGCAGTATTTT
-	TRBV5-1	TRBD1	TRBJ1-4	CASSLRQGSANEKLFF	TGCGCCAGCAGCTTGAGACAGGGGTCGGCTAATGAAAAACTGTTTTTT
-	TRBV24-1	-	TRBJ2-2	CATSLKSTGELFF	TGTGCCACCAGTTTAAAGAGCACCGGGGAGCTGTTTTTT
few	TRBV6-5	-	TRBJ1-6	CASSYSAREDSPLHF	TGTGCCAGCAGTTACTCGGCCAGGGAGGATTCACCCCTCCACTTT
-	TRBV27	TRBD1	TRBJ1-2	CASSPQGAINGYTF	TGTGCCAGCAGTCCACAGGGGGCGATCAATGGCTACACCTTC
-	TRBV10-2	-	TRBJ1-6	CASSDRGYSPLHF	TGCGCCAGCAGTGACAGGGGCTACTCACCCCTCCACTTT
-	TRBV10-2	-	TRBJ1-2	CASSEIRSSVGYTF	TGCGCCAGCAGTGAAATAAGGAGCTCGGTTGGCTACACCTTC
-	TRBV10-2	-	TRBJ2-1	CASSDGGLSYNEQFF	TGCGCCAGCAGTGATGGGGGCCTCTCCTACAATGAGCAGTTCTTC
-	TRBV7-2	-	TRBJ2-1	CASSLSRVGEQFF	TGTGCCAGCAGCTTATCCAGGGTAGGGGAGCAGTTCTTC
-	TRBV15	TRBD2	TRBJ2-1	CATSRDKREGSHNEQFF	TGTGCCACCAGCAGAGATAAACGGGAGGGGTCTCACAATGAGCAGTTCTTC
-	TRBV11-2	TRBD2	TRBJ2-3	CASSGLADTQYF	TGTGCCAGCAGCGGACTAGCTGATACGCAGTATTTT
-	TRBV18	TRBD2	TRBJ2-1	CASSSLTSGRVYNEQFF	TGTGCCAGCTCATCCCTTACTAGCGGGAGGGTCTACAATGAGCAGTTCTTC
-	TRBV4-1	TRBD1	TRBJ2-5	CASSYTGGETQYF	TGCGCCAGCAGTTACACAGGGGGAGAGACCCAGTACTTC
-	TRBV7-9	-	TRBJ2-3	CASSFWGDLADTQYF	TGTGCCAGCAGCTTCTGGGGCGACCTGGCAGATACGCAGTATTTT
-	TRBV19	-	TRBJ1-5	CASRWGGAGNQPQHF	TGTGCCAGTAGATGGGGGGGCGCGGGCAATCAGCCCCAGCATTTT
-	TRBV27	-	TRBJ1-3	CASSLSSGNTIYF	TGTGCCAGCAGTTTGAGCTCTGGAAACACCATATATTTT
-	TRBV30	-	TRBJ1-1	CALQRNTEAFF	TGTGCCCTACAGAGGAACACTGAAGCTTTCTTT
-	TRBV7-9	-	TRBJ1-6	CASSPGGIYNSPLHF	TGTGCCAGCAGCCCCGGGGGGATTTATAATTCACCCCTCCACTTT
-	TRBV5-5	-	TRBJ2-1	CASSELVGSYNEQFF	TGTGCCAGCAGCGAGTTGGTGGGGAGTTACAATGAGCAGTTCTTC
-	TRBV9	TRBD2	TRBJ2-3	CASSVVTGGQYTQYF	TGTGCCAGCAGCGTAGTAACGGGGGGGCAATATACGCAGTATTTT
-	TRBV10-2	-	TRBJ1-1	CASRQGDTEAFF	TGCGCCAGCAGACAGGGAGACACTGAAGCTTTCTTT
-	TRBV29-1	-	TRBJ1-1	CSASPGQMNTEAFF	TGCAGCGCCTCCCCTGGACAGATGAACACTGAAGCTTTCTTT
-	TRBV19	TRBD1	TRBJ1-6	CASSDFGQGYSPLHF	TGTGCCAGTAGTGACTTCGGACAGGGGTATTCACCCCTCCACTTT
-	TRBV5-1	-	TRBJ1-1	CASSLLNLEDTEAFF	TGCGCCAGCAGCTTGCTAAACCTAGAGGACACTGAAGCTTTCTTT
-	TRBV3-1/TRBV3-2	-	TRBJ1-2	CASSPRVERPGRYTF	TGTGCCAGCAGCCCCCGCGTCGAGCGGCCCGGGAGGTACACCTTC
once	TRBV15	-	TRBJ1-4	CATGATYLNEKLFF	TGTGCCACCGGAGCGACTTACCTCAATGAAAAACTGTTTTTT
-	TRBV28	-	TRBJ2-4	CASSLGSGNIQYF	TGTGCCAGCAGTTTAGGATCCGGGAACATTCAGTACTTC
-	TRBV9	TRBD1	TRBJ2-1	CASTRWTGKEGEQFF	TGTGCCAGTACCCGTTGGACAGGTAAAGAAGGTGAGCAGTTCTTC